Listed here is a single TCR beta chain. TCRdb's table, derived via immunoSEQ multiplex PCR, lists solely in-frame clones and lacks some. The sample carries 350,000 to 450,000 clones, about 88% recorded once. Self-reported history from a screening survey and questionnaire set each donor's cohort. The data were obtained in a study of blood T cell repertoires in COVID-19. Study information: T cells, B-cell-depleted T cells, or PBMCs supplied cDNA or gDNA.

The germline V gene has CDR1 SNHLY and CDR2 FYNNEI. The trim removed 5 bases at V and 2 bases at J, leaving 15 bases unmatched. The CDR3 sequence is 18 residues long. The clonotype comes from a woman aged 18-35 years who had been exposed to COVID-19. Material: PBMCs or T cells enriched from blood (not recorded which). This chain links TRBV2 with TRBJ1-2; TRBD1 matches at 9 bases. The CDR3: CASSSLLGTGRSNYGYTF. CDR3 bases: TGTGCCAGCAGTTCACTGCTGGGGACAGGGAGGTCGAACTATGGCTACACCTTC.